This T cell receptor (beta chain) was recorded in a study of cytomegalovirus exposure and HLA in healthy donors. The CDR3 is 21 residues long. With 2 bases clipped from V and 2 bases from J, the junction kept 15 bases outside the gene matches. The germline gives CDR1 MDHEN, CDR2 SYDVKM. Study-level points and caveats: A later analysis linked about 17,000 TCR beta sequences to HLA alleles at 0.05 false discovery rate. A missense variant in DCLRE1C was later tied to TCR beta V- and J-gene trimming.

This clone was seen a handful of times. Its specificity is unknown. PCR involved 60 Vbeta and 13 Jbeta primers. This table comes from immunoSEQ multiplex PCR, and its TCRdb copy is limited to in-frame clones, with some not included. The data contain about 140,000 clones, approximately 80% of them seen just once; the ten biggest clones take up around 2%. Although they were nominally healthy when sampled, donors likely had unrecorded immune exposures. Sequencing was done on a sample of PBMCs. The sequence was obtained from a woman aged 40 to 49 in good health and CMV-seronegative. The chain combines TRBV28 with TRBJ1-6; 10 bases line up with TRBD1. The DNA of the CDR3 is TGTGCCAGCAGTTTAGGAACTAAGGCAGACAGGGGGCAAACCTATAATTCACCCCTCCACTTT. Translating it yields CASSLGTKADRGQTYNSPLHF.